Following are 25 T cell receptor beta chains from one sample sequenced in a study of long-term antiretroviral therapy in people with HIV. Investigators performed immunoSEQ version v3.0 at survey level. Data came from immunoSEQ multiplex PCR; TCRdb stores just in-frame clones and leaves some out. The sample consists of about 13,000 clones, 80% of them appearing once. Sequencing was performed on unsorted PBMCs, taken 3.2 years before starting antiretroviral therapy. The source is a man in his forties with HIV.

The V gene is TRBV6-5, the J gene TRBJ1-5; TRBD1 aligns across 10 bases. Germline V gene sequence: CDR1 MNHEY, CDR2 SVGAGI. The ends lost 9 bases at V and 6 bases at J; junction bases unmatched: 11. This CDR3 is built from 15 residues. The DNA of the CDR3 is TGTGCCAGTCAACCCCGGGACAGGGGTTCTCAGCCCCAGCATTTT. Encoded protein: CASQPRDRGSQPQHF.

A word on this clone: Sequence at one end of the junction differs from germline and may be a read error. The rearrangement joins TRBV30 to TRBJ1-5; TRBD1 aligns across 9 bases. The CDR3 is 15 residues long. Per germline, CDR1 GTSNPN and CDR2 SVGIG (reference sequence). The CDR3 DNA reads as TGTGCCTGGAGTGAAGGAACAGGGGGCGCGACAGCCCCAGCATTT. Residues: CAWSEGTGGATAPAF.

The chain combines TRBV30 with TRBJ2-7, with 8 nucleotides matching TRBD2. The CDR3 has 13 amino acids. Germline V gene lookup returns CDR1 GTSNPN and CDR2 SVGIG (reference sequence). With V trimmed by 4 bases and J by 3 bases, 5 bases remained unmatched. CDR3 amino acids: CAWTRGADYEQYF. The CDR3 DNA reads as TGTGCCTGGACGCGGGGGGCGGACTACGAGCAGTACTTC.

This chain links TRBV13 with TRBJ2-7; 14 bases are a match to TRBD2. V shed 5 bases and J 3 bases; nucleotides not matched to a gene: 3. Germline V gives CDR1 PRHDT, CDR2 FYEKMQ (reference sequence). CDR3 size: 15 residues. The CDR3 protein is CASSLGTSGGYEQYF. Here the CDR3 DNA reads TGTGCCAGCAGCCTCGGGACTAGCGGGGGCTACGAGCAGTACTTC.

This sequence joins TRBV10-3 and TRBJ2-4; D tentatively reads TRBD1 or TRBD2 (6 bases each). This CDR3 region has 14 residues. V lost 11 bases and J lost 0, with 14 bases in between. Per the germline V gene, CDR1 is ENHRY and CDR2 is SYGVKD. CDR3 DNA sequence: TGTGCCGTAGGCGAGGGGGGAGCCAAAAACATTCAGTACTTC. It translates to CAVGEGGAKNIQYF.

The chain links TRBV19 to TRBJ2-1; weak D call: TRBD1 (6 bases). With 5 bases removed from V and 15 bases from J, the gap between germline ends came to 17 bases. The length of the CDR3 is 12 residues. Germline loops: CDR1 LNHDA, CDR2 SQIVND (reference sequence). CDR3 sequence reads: CASSEEPGHRFF. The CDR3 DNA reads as TGTGCCAGTAGTGAGGAGCCGGGACATCGGTTCTTC.

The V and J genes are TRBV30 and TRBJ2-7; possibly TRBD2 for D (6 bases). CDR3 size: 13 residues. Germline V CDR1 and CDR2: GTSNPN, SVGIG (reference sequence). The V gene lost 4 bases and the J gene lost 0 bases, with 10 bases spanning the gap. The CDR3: CAWNGGLSYEQYF. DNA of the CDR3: TGTGCCTGGAATGGGGGACTCTCCTACGAGCAGTACTTC.

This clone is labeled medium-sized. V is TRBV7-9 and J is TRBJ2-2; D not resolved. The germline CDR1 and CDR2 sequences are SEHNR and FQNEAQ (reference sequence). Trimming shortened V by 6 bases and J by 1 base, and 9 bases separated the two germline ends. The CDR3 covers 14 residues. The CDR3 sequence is CASRGTLNTGELFF. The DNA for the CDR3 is TGTGCCAGCAGAGGCACCCTGAACACCGGGGAGCTGTTTTTT.

The CDR3, as DNA: TGTGCCAGCAGTTTTCATACCCTAAGGTGGGACGAGCAGTACTTC. Amino acid sequence: CASSFHTLRWDEQYF. The chain is built from TRBV27 and TRBJ2-7; unclear D gene. V gave up 3 bases and J gave up 5 bases, with 17 bases separating them. CDR3 length: 15 amino acids. In germline, CDR1 is MNHEY, CDR2 SMNVEV (reference sequence).

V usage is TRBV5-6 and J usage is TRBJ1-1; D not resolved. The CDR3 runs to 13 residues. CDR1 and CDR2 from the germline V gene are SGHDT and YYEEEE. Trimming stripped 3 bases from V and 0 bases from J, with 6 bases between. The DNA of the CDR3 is TGTGCCAGCAGCTCTACAGTGAACACTGAAGCTTTCTTT. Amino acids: CASSSTVNTEAFF.

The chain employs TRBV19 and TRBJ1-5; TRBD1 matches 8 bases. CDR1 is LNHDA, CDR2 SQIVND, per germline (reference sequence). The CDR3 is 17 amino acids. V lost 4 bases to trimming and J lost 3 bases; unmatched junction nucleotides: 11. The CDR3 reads CASSTLQQGVDNQPQHF. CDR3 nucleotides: TGTGCCAGTAGTACCCTACAACAGGGGGTAGACAATCAGCCCCAGCATTTT.

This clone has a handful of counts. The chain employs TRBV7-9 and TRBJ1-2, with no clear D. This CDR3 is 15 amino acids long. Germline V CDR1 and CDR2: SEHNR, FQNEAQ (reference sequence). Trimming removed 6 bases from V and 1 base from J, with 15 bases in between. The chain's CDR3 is CASRPPGHDNYGYTF. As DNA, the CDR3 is TGTGCCAGCAGACCCCCAGGCCACGATAACTATGGCTACACCTTC.

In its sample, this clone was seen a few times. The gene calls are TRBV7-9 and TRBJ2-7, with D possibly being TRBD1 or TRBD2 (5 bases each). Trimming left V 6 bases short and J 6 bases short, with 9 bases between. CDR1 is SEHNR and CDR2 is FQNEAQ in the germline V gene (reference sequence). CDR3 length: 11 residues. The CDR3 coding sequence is TGTGCCAGCAGTGTCGGGGCCGAGCAGTACTTC. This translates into CASSVGAEQYF.

The CDR3 protein is CASSPREGAYNEQFF. The DNA for the CDR3 is TGCGCCAGCAGCCCCCGGGAGGGAGCCTACAATGAGCAGTTCTTC. V and J are TRBV4-1 and TRBJ2-1; 8 nucleotides match TRBD2. V was clipped by 4 bases and J by 2 bases; unmatched bases: 4. The CDR3 loop spans 15 amino acids. Germline CDR1 reads MGHRA; CDR2 reads YSYEKL.

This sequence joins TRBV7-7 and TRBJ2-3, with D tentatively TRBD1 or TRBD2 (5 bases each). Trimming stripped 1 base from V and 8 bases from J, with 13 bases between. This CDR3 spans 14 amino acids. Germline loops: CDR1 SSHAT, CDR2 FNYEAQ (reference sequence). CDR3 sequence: CASSLEWGEGTQYF. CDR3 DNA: TGTGCCAGCAGCTTAGAATGGGGCGAGGGTACGCAGTATTTT.

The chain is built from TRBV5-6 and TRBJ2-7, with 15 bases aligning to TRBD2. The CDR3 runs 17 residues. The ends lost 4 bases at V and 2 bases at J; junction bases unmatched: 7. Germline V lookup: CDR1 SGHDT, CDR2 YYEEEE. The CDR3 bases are TGTGCCAGCAGCCGTCCCGGGACTAGCGGGGGGACCTACGAGCAGTACTTC. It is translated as CASSRPGTSGGTYEQYF. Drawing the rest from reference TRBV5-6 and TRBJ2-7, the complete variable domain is DAGVTQSPTHLIKTRGQQVTLRCSPKSGHDTVSWYQQALGQGPQFIFQYYEEEERQRGNFPDRFSGHQFPNYSSELNVNALLLGDSALYLCASSRPGTSGGTYEQYFGPGTRLTVT.

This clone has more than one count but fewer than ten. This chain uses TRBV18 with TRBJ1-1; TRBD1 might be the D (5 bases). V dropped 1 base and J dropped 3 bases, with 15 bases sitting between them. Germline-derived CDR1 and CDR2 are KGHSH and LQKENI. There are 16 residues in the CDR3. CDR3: CASSPRGASGYTEAFF. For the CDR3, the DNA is TGTGCCAGCTCACCACGAGGGGCGTCGGGTTACACTGAAGCTTTCTTT.

The CDR3 spells CASSYSGLLPNYGYTF. The CDR3 region has the DNA TGTGCCAGCAGTTACTCCGGACTTCTTCCTAACTATGGCTACACCTTC. The chain employs TRBV6-5 and TRBJ1-2; no definite D call. This CDR3 contains 16 residues. Germline CDR1 reads MNHEY; CDR2 reads SVGAGI. The V and J ends lost 0 bases and 0 bases respectively, with 11 bases between them.

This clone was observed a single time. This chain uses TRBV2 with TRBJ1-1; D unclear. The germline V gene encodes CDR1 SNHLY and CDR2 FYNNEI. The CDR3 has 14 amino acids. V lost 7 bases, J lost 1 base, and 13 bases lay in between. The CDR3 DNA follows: TGTGCCAGCATAAGGTCCTGGAGGAACACTGAAGCTTTCTTT. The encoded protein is CASIRSWRNTEAFF. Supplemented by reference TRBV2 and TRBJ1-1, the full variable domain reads EPEVTQTPSHQVTQMGQEVILRCVPISNHLYFYWYRQILGQKVEFLVSFYNNEISEKSEIFDDQFSVERPDGSNFTLKIRSTKLEDSAMYFCASIRSWRNTEAFFGQGTRLTVV.

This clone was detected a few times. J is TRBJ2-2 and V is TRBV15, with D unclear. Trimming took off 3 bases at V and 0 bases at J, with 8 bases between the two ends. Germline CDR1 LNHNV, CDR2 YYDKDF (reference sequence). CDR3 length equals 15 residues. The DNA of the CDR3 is TGTGCCACCAGCAGCGCCTACCCGAACACCGGGGAGCTGTTTTTT. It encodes CATSSAYPNTGELFF.

CDR3 bases: TGTGCCAGCTCGCCCGACATATACGAGCAGTACTTC. Translating it yields CASSPDIYEQYF. The genes are TRBV18 and TRBJ2-7; unclear D gene. V dropped 6 bases and J dropped 4 bases, with 10 bases sitting between them. Germline CDR1 and CDR2: KGHSH and LQKENI. CDR3 length: 12 amino acids.

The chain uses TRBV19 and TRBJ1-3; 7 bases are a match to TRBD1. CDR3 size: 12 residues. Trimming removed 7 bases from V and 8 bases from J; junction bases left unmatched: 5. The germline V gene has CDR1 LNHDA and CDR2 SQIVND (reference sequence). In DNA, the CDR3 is TGTGCCAGTAACGGACAGGAGGACACCATATATTTT. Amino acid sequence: CASNGQEDTIYF.

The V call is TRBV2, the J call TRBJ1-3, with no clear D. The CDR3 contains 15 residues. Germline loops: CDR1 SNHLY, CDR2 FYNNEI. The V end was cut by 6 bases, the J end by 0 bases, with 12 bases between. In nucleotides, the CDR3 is TGTGCCAGCAGGATTGACGGATACTCTGGAAACACCATATATTTT. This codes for CASRIDGYSGNTIYF.

CDR3 residues: CASSETQGASGANVLTF. CDR3 DNA sequence: TGTGCCAGCAGTGAAACCCAGGGGGCTTCTGGGGCCAACGTCCTGACTTTC. The gene calls are TRBV6-1 and TRBJ2-6; 8 nucleotides agree with TRBD1. The CDR3 is 17 amino acids. The V gene's germline CDR1 is MNHNS and CDR2 SASEGT. The junction had 4 bases not matched to a gene; V was cut back by 2 bases and J by 1 base.

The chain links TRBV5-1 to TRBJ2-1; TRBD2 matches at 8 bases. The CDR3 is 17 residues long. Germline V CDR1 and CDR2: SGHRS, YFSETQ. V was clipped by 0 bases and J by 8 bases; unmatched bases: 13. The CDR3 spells CASSLGTRGLALDEQFF. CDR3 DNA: TGCGCCAGCAGCTTGGGGACCCGCGGACTAGCTCTCGATGAGCAGTTCTTC.